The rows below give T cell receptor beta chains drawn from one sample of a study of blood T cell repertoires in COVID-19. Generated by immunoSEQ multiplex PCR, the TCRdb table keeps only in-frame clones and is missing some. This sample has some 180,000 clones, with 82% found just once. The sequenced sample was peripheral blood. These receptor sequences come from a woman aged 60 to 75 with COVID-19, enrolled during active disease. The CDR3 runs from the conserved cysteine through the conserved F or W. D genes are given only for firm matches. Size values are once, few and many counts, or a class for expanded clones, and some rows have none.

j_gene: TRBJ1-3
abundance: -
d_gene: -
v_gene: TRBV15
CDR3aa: CATSRELAGNTIYF
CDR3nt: TGTGCCACCAGCAGAGAACTAGCGGGGAACACCATATATTTT

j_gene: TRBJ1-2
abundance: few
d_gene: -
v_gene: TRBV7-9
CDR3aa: CASSLRGGGTF
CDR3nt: TGTGCCAGCAGCCTCCGCGGGGGTGGCACCTTC

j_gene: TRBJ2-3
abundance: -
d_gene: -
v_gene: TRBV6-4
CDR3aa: CASSDSIGRGTDTQYF
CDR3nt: TGTGCCAGCAGTGACTCGATAGGTCGGGGCACAGATACGCAGTATTTT

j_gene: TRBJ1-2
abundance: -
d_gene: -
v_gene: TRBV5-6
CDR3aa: CASSTLAGLGGYTF
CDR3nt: TGTGCCAGCAGCACGCTCGCGGGGTTGGGTGGCTACACCTTC

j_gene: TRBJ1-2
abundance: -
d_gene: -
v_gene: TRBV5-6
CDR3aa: CASSRPGDTYGYTF
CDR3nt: TGTGCCAGCAGCCGTCCGGGAGATACCTATGGCTACACCTTC

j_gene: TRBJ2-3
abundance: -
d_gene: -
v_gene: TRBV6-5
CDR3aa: CASSSLGQSPTDTQYF
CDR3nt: TGTGCCAGCAGTTCTCTCGGACAGAGCCCCACAGATACGCAGTATTTT

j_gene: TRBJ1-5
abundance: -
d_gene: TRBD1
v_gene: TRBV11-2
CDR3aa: CASREGAGQPQHF
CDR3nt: TGTGCCAGCAGAGAGGGGGCCGGTCAGCCCCAGCATTTT

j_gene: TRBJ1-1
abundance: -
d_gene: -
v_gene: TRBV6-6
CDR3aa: CASSFRGTEAFF
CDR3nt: TGTGCCAGCAGTTTTAGGGGCACTGAAGCTTTCTTT

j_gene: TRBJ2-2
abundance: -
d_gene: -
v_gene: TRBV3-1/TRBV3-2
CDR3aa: CASSQDIGDTGELFF
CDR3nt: TGTGCCAGCAGCCAAGACATCGGAGACACCGGGGAGCTGTTTTTT

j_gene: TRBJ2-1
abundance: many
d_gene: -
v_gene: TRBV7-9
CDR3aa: CASSPPGGSSYNEQFF
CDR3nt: TGTGCCAGCAGCCCCCCTGGGGGCAGTTCCTACAATGAGCAGTTCTTC

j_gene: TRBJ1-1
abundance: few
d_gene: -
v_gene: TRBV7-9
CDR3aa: CASSSIGQKQNTEAFF
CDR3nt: TGTGCCAGCAGCTCCATCGGACAGAAACAAAACACTGAAGCTTTCTTT

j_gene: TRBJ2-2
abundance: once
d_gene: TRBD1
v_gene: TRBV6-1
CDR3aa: CASSDGTVPTGELFF
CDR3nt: TGTGCCAGCAGTGACGGGACAGTACCCACCGGGGAGCTGTTTTTT

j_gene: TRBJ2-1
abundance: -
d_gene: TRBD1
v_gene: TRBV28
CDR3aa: CASSKRQGRDEQFF
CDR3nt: TGTGCCAGCAGTAAACGACAGGGTCGGGATGAGCAGTTCTTC

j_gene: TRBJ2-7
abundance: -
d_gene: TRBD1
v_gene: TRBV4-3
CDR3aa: CASSQTTGKNYEQYF
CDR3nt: TGCGCCAGCAGCCAAACGACAGGGAAAAACTACGAGCAGTACTTC